These 26 T cell receptor beta chains originate from one sample sequenced in a study of blood T cell repertoires in COVID-19. Assay used: immunoSEQ multiplex PCR; TCRdb lists only in-frame clones, some missing. The sample records approximately 150,000 clones, around 87% being singletons. Sequenced sample: peripheral blood. The receptors were sampled from a woman older than 75 with COVID-19, enrolled during active disease.

The rearrangement uses TRBV7-9 and TRBJ1-2, with 10 positions matching TRBD1. Per the germline V gene, CDR1 is SEHNR and CDR2 is FQNEAQ (reference sequence). CDR3 length: 14 residues. V shed 3 bases, J shed 5 bases, and the junction held 3 bases outside the gene matches. The CDR3 DNA follows: TGTGCCAGCAGCTTGGACAGGGGGGTTTATGGCTACACCTTC. It codes for CASSLDRGVYGYTF.

This clone is a singleton in its sample. The chain carries TRBV6-2 or TRBV6-3 and TRBJ1-6; 10 bases line up with TRBD1. The trim removed 6 bases at V and 10 bases at J, leaving 6 bases unmatched. CDR3 length equals 14 residues. The germline V gene has CDR1 MNHEY and CDR2 SVGEGT. The CDR3 loop reads CASSPDRGLSPLHF. The CDR3 coding sequence is TGTGCCAGCAGCCCGGACAGGGGGTTGTCACCCCTCCACTTT.

This chain joins TRBV6-5 and TRBJ1-2; 10 bases agree with TRBD1. Germline V gene data show CDR1 as MNHEY and CDR2 as SVGAGI. CDR3 size: 14 residues. J was trimmed by 10 bases and V by 0 bases; bases with no gene match: 5. The chain's CDR3 is CASSYSGQGEVYTF. DNA of the CDR3: TGTGCCAGCAGTTACTCAGGACAGGGGGAGGTCTACACCTTC.

The genes are TRBV4-1 and TRBJ2-1; no definite D call. The CDR3 totals 14 residues. Trimming took 5 bases from V and 7 from J, leaving 15 bases between them. Per germline, CDR1 MGHRA and CDR2 YSYEKL. The CDR3 region has the DNA TGCGCCAGCAGCGGGTTTGGGCTGTATAATGAGCAGTTCTTC. Amino acids: CASSGFGLYNEQFF.

The chain couples TRBV29-1 to TRBJ2-7; 8 bases agree with TRBD2. Germline trimming cut 6 bases from V and 2 bases from J; bases unmatched to any gene: 6. The V gene's germline CDR1 is SQVTM and CDR2 ANQGSEA. The CDR3 consists of 13 residues. The DNA of the CDR3 is TGCAGCGTGACCCTTAGCGGGACCTACGAGCAGTACTTC. Amino acids: CSVTLSGTYEQYF.

The chain has TRBV6-2 or TRBV6-3 and TRBJ1-1; D is unclear. CDR1 is MNHEY, CDR2 SVGEGT, per germline. CDR3 length equals 11 residues. The ends were cut back, 5 bases at V and 3 bases at J, with 4 bases in the middle. The CDR3 region has the DNA TGTGCCAGCAGTCCCGACACTGAAGCTTTCTTT. Translating it yields CASSPDTEAFF.

The chain's CDR3 is CASSPSKGPYGNTIYF. The CDR3 DNA is TGTGCCAGCTCACCTTCTAAGGGGCCGTACGGAAACACCATATATTTT. The chain couples TRBV18 to TRBJ1-3, with TRBD1 as a possible D gene (5 bases). Germline V gives CDR1 KGHSH, CDR2 LQKENI. The germline V and J ends were trimmed by 3 bases and 4 bases, with 16 bases remaining between them. The CDR3 is 16 amino acids. Full variable domain (outside the CDR3, taken from reference TRBV18 and TRBJ1-3): NAGVMQNPRHLVRRRGQEARLRCSPMKGHSHVYWYRQLPEEGLKFMVYLQKENIIDESGMPKERFSAEFPKEGPSILRIQQVVRGDSAAYFCASSPSKGPYGNTIYFGEGSWLTVV.

This chain connects TRBV7-2 to TRBJ2-5, with 7 nucleotides matching TRBD1. Germline V CDR1 and CDR2: SGHTA, FQGNSA. This CDR3 region has 15 residues. Unmatched junction bases numbered 10, after V lost 5 bases and J lost 4 bases. DNA for the CDR3: TGTGCCAGCAGCCTTATGACAGGGTCGGGAGAGACCCAGTACTTC. Translating gives CASSLMTGSGETQYF.

The gene calls are TRBV19 and TRBJ2-2, with 7 bases aligning to TRBD2. This CDR3 has 17 amino acids. V was clipped by 6 bases and J by 2 bases; unmatched bases: 12. Germline-derived CDR1 and CDR2 are LNHDA and SQIVND (reference sequence). CDR3 amino acids: CASRGAAGAKNTGELFF. CDR3 bases: TGTGCCAGTAGGGGCGCGGCGGGAGCAAAAAACACCGGGGAGCTGTTTTTT.

This clone was counted a single time. The V gene is TRBV7-9, the J gene TRBJ2-3; the match to TRBD2 covers 12 bases. CDR1 SEHNR and CDR2 FQNEAQ come from the germline V gene (reference sequence). The CDR3 runs 15 residues. The V and J ends lost 6 bases and 4 bases, in that order; junction bases with no gene match: 5. The CDR3 spells CASRTSGRGADTQYF. CDR3 bases: TGTGCCAGCAGGACTAGCGGGAGAGGGGCAGATACGCAGTATTTT.

DNA for the CDR3: TGTGCCAGCACGTCCGGGCAGGGGTCTGAAGCTTTCTTT. Amino acid sequence: CASTSGQGSEAFF. The chain couples TRBV9 to TRBJ1-1; a weak D match, TRBD1 (6 bases). Germline CDR1 and CDR2: SGDLS and YYNGEE. The V and J ends lost 6 bases and 6 bases respectively, with 15 bases between them. CDR3 length: 13 amino acids.

This sequence joins TRBV5-1 and TRBJ2-1; D is unclear. From germline, CDR1 is SGHRS and CDR2 YFSETQ. CDR3 size: 14 residues. V lost 0 bases to trimming and J lost 3 bases, with 7 bases between them. The CDR3 is CASSLGAGYNEQFF. The CDR3 nucleotides are TGCGCCAGCAGCTTGGGAGCAGGCTACAATGAGCAGTTCTTC.

This clone appeared a few times. The V gene is TRBV7-2, the J gene TRBJ2-5; tentatively, D is TRBD2 (6 bases). The germline gives CDR1 SGHTA, CDR2 FQGNSA. The CDR3 loop spans 14 amino acids. Trimming stripped 5 bases from V and 5 bases from J, with 15 bases between. The CDR3 DNA follows: TGTGCCAGCAGCGGAGGACTACCCGGGGAGACCCAGTACTTC. It specifies CASSGGLPGETQYF.

This clone was seen only a few times. This chain joins TRBV7-3 and TRBJ2-1, with 7 bases fitting TRBD1. From germline, CDR1 is SGHTA and CDR2 FQGTGA. The J segment lost 0 bases and the V segment lost 6 bases, leaving 8 bases of the junction unmatched. The CDR3 covers 16 residues. The CDR3: CASSLQGTSSYNEQFF. CDR3 bases: TGTGCCAGCAGTCTACAGGGGACCAGCTCCTACAATGAGCAGTTCTTC.

The chain is built from TRBV6-6 and TRBJ1-5; D may be TRBD1 (6 bases). CDR3 length: 15 residues. Deletions cut 4 bases from V and 1 base from J, with 11 bases between. The germline gives CDR1 MNHNY, CDR2 SVGAGI (reference sequence). For the CDR3, the DNA is TGTGCCAGCAGTTTCCAGGGGATGAGCAATCAGCCCCAGCATTTT. Its translation is CASSFQGMSNQPQHF.

The V gene is TRBV5-1, the J gene TRBJ1-2, with D possibly TRBD1 on 5 matching bases. Trimming removed 2 bases from V and 4 bases from J, with 9 bases in between. Germline V gene data show CDR1 as SGHRS and CDR2 as YFSETQ. This CDR3 is built from 13 residues. The CDR3 DNA reads as TGCGCCAGCAGCTTAAGGGGCATCTATGGCTACACCTTC. Translation: CASSLRGIYGYTF.

The rearrangement links TRBV27 to TRBJ2-7; 12 positions match TRBD2. This CDR3 has 16 amino acids. From germline, CDR1 is MNHEY and CDR2 SMNVEV (reference sequence). V shed 3 bases, J shed 3 bases, and the junction held 6 bases outside the gene matches. CDR3 in DNA: TGTGCCAGCAGTTTTCTTGGGACTAGCGGGTTCTACGAGCAGTACTTC. It is translated as CASSFLGTSGFYEQYF.

The CDR3 is CASTVGGSYGYTF. The DNA for the CDR3 is TGTGCCAGCACCGTGGGGGGAAGCTATGGCTACACCTTC. V and J are TRBV6-5 and TRBJ1-2; TRBD1 might be the D (5 bases). The CDR3 loop spans 13 amino acids. Germline V gives CDR1 MNHEY, CDR2 SVGAGI. Trimming left V 7 bases short and J 4 bases short, with 13 bases between.

The rearrangement joins TRBV19 to TRBJ2-1, with D maybe TRBD1 (5 bases). Germline lookup yields CDR1 LNHDA and CDR2 SQIVND (reference sequence). V shed 5 bases and J shed 0 bases, with 11 bases lying between them. This CDR3 region has 15 residues. The CDR3 bases are TGTGCCAGTAGTCCAGACAGAGGCTCCTACAATGAGCAGTTCTTC. Translating it yields CASSPDRGSYNEQFF.

This clone came up once. The chain has TRBV19 and TRBJ2-1; 11 bases are shared with TRBD2. The germline V gene encodes CDR1 LNHDA and CDR2 SQIVND (reference sequence). J lost 4 bases, V lost 0 bases, and 5 bases had no gene match. The CDR3 runs to 17 residues. CDR3 protein: CASSIDGTSGTYNEQFF. The CDR3 DNA sequence: TGTGCCAGTAGTATAGATGGGACTAGCGGAACTTACAATGAGCAGTTCTTC.

J is TRBJ2-1 and V is TRBV5-1, with TRBD1 identical over 8 bases. V lost 0 bases and J lost 8; bases outside the gene matches: 7. Per germline, CDR1 SGHRS and CDR2 YFSETQ. The CDR3 runs to 15 residues. The CDR3 sequence: CASSLAGQGLYEQFF. The CDR3 nucleotides are TGCGCCAGCAGCTTGGCCGGACAGGGATTGTATGAGCAGTTCTTC.

The gene calls are TRBV2 and TRBJ2-1, with TRBD2 matching over 10 bases. This CDR3 is built from 15 residues. J was trimmed by 8 bases and V by 3 bases; bases with no gene match: 7. Per germline, CDR1 SNHLY and CDR2 FYNNEI. CDR3 coding DNA: TGTGCCAGCAGTGATTTGGCTAGCGGGAGAGATGAGCAGTTCTTC. It encodes CASSDLASGRDEQFF.

The chain recombines TRBV5-4 with TRBJ2-1; 8 bases map to TRBD1. This CDR3 has 15 amino acids. Unmatched junction bases numbered 7, after V lost 0 bases and J lost 8 bases. In germline, CDR1 is SGHNT, CDR2 YYREEE (reference sequence). The chain's CDR3 is CASSLGTGRVDEQFF. The CDR3 DNA follows: TGTGCCAGCAGCTTGGGGACAGGGCGGGTGGATGAGCAGTTCTTC.

This sequence joins TRBV2 and TRBJ2-5; tentative D call: TRBD1 (5 bases). The germline gives CDR1 SNHLY, CDR2 FYNNEI. The length of the CDR3 is 16 residues. V was cut by 1 base and J by 4 bases, with 16 bases left in between. CDR3 sequence (DNA): TGTGCCAGCAGTGAAGAAAGGTCAGGGTGGGGAGAGACCCAGTACTTC. Its protein is CASSEERSGWGETQYF. Full variable domain (rest looked up from reference TRBV2 and TRBJ2-5): EPEVTQTPSHQVTQMGQEVILRCVPISNHLYFYWYRQILGQKVEFLVSFYNNEISEKSEIFDDQFSVERPDGSNFTLKIRSTKLEDSAMYFCASSEERSGWGETQYFGPGTRLLVL.

This clone came up a few times. The CDR3 DNA sequence: TGCGCCAGCGCTTCCGGGACAGGCCCCTACGAGCAGTACTTC. Translated, it gives CASASGTGPYEQYF. The chain joins TRBV5-1 to TRBJ2-7; 8 bases agree with TRBD1. Losses at the gene ends were 7 bases for V and 2 bases for J; bases not matched to a gene: 8. Germline loops: CDR1 SGHRS, CDR2 YFSETQ. CDR3 length equals 14 residues.

CDR3 protein: CATSREQGTYNEQFF. The CDR3 nucleotides read TGTGCCACCAGCAGAGAACAGGGGACCTACAATGAGCAGTTCTTC. The chain has TRBV15 and TRBJ2-1; TRBD1 agrees at 7 bases. Germline trimming cut 0 bases from V and 2 bases from J; bases unmatched to any gene: 1. This CDR3 contains 15 residues. Germline lookup yields CDR1 LNHNV and CDR2 YYDKDF (reference sequence). The variable domain in full, completed from reference TRBV15 and TRBJ2-1, reads DAMVIQNPRYQVTQFGKPVTLSCSQTLNHNVMYWYQQKSSQAPKLLFHYYDKDFNNEADTPDNFQSRRPNTSFCFLDIRSPGLGDTAMYLCATSREQGTYNEQFFGPGTRLTVL.